This TCR beta chain came from a study of blood T cell repertoires in COVID-19. Study-wide background: T cells, B-cell-depleted T cells, or PBMCs supplied cDNA or gDNA.

Only one count was recorded for this clone. Assay used: immunoSEQ multiplex PCR; TCRdb lists only in-frame clones, some missing. The repertoire has fewer than 250,000 clones, about 83% of them found once; the top ten carry 6.5% to 9%. Trimming shortened V by 8 bases and J by 7 bases, and 15 bases separated the two germline ends. This CDR3 is built from 13 residues. The germline CDR1 and CDR2 sequences are SNHLY and FYNNEI. This sequence joins TRBV2 and TRBJ1-5; tentative D call: TRBD1 (5 bases). The sequenced sample consisted of peripheral blood. This TCR came from a woman aged 50 to 60 with acute or convalescent COVID-19. The CDR3 protein is CASHSGRGQPQHF. CDR3 DNA: TGTGCCAGCCACTCAGGGCGTGGACAGCCCCAGCATTTT.